This T cell receptor beta chain came from a study of T cell responses to AZD1222 COVID-19 vaccine. Regarding this clone: The antigen is undetermined.

The study pooled second doses at about 4 or about 12 weeks. V was trimmed by 3 bases and J by 1 base, leaving 12 bases between them. Germline values: CDR1 MGHDK, CDR2 SYGVNS. This CDR3 has 15 residues. Sequencing used immunoSEQ multiplex PCR; TCRdb keeps in-frame clones, though not all of them. The sample has about 130,000 clones, around 90% seen once. Study observations and caveats: Vaccine-associated CD4 TCRs ranged over spike, dominating at 160-218 and 743-854. Donors were largely white British and mainly female; clonal diversity was possibly underestimated. The reported proportion of spike-specific TCRs targeting unmutated variant regions was nearly half.

This sample comprised peripheral blood, obtained 28 days after the second AZD1222 dose. The sequence was obtained from an adult who received the AZD1222 COVID-19 vaccine. The chain uses TRBV25-1 and TRBJ1-1; tentatively, D is TRBD1 (5 bases). Here the CDR3 DNA reads TGTGCCAGCAGTGAGGTCGGGCAGGGGAACACTGAAGCTTTCTTT. Translating it yields CASSEVGQGNTEAFF.